Listed here are 10 T cell receptor beta chains from one sample, sequenced in a study of T cell responses to AZD1222 COVID-19 vaccine. The repertoire was sequenced with immunoSEQ multiplex PCR; TCRdb's copy has only in-frame clones and lacks some. The sample carries roughly 150,000 clones, nearly 95% recorded once. The specimen comprised peripheral blood, sampled on day 0 of AZD1222 vaccination. These receptors all stem from an adult in good health.

This rearrangement joins TRBV11-2 to TRBJ2-3; 9 bases are shared with TRBD1. The germline V gene has CDR1 SGHAT and CDR2 FQNNGV. The CDR3 is 15 amino acids. V shed 3 bases, J shed 6 bases, and the junction held 7 bases outside the gene matches. CDR3 residues: CASSFDRGDVDTQYF. The CDR3 DNA sequence: TGTGCCAGCAGCTTCGACAGGGGGGACGTGGATACGCAGTATTTT.

The chain combines TRBV11-1 with TRBJ2-1; D is possibly TRBD1 (5 bases). Germline V gene lookup returns CDR1 SGHAT and CDR2 FQDESV (reference sequence). The CDR3 has 16 residues. The V and J ends lost 6 bases and 7 bases respectively, with 22 bases between them. In DNA form, the CDR3 reads TGTGCCAGCAGTCACGCCCCCCGGCAGGGTTTGAATGAGCAGTTCTTC. This codes for CASSHAPRQGLNEQFF. The whole variable domain, remainder taken from reference TRBV11-1 and TRBJ2-1, is EAEVAQSPRYKITEKSQAVAFWCDPISGHATLYWYRQILGQGPELLVQFQDESVVDDSQLPKDRFSAERLKGVDSTLKIQPAELGDSAMYLCASSHAPRQGLNEQFFGPGTRLTVL.

This clone was observed a single time. The CDR3 region is CASSVKIQETQYF. CDR3 DNA sequence: TGTGCCAGCAGCGTCAAGATCCAAGAGACCCAGTACTTC. The chain couples TRBV5-4 to TRBJ2-5, with D uncertain. The germline V and J ends were trimmed by 4 bases and 1 base, with 8 bases remaining between them. The CDR3 is 13 residues long. Germline lookup yields CDR1 SGHNT and CDR2 YYREEE (reference sequence).

The V call is TRBV5-1, the J call TRBJ1-6, with 8 bases aligning to TRBD1. Germline values: CDR1 SGHRS, CDR2 YFSETQ. J was trimmed by 6 bases and V by 4 bases; bases with no gene match: 6. The CDR3 contains 15 residues. CDR3 sequence (DNA): TGCGCCAGCAGCCTCCAGGGGGCAGCTAATTCACCCCTCCACTTT. Translating gives CASSLQGAANSPLHF.

The chain carries TRBV19 and TRBJ2-6; D tentatively fits TRBD1 or TRBD2 (5 bases each). Per germline, CDR1 LNHDA and CDR2 SQIVND (reference sequence). The V end was cut by 4 bases, the J end by 2 bases, with 9 bases between. There are 15 residues in the CDR3. This chain's CDR3 is CASSSGGTGANVLTF. DNA for the CDR3: TGTGCCAGTAGTAGTGGGGGAACTGGGGCCAACGTCCTGACTTTC.

The rearrangement joins TRBV6-1 to TRBJ1-6, with D perhaps matching TRBD1 (5 bases). CDR1 MNHNS and CDR2 SASEGT come from the germline V gene. The V gene lost 3 bases and the J gene lost 11 bases, with 8 bases spanning the gap. The CDR3 sequence is 12 residues long. CDR3 in DNA: TGTGCCAGCAGTGACGACAGAACACCCCTCCACTTT. Its protein is CASSDDRTPLHF.

This clone came up a few times. This chain uses TRBV19 with TRBJ2-3, with D uncertain. V gave up 3 bases and J gave up 2 bases, with 6 bases separating them. The CDR3 sequence is 13 residues long. The V gene's germline CDR1 is LNHDA and CDR2 SQIVND (reference sequence). As DNA, the CDR3 is TGTGCCAGTAGTATTCAGGCCACAGATACGCAGTATTTT. Protein sequence: CASSIQATDTQYF.

The chain employs TRBV12-3 or TRBV12-4 and TRBJ1-1; no reliable D call. The CDR3 is made up of 13 amino acids. Trimming pared 3 bases from V and 4 bases from J, leaving 9 bases between. For the CDR3, the DNA is TGTGCCAGCAGTTTTGTGGGGTTCACTGAAGCTTTCTTT. It encodes CASSFVGFTEAFF.

The V and J genes are TRBV20-1 and TRBJ1-1; D gene uncertain. V was shortened by 5 bases and J by 1 base, with 5 bases between the two germline ends. Germline CDR1 is DFQATT and CDR2 is SNEGSKA (reference sequence). The CDR3 extends over 11 amino acids. The CDR3 here is CSAGRNTEAFF. CDR3 sequence (DNA): TGCAGTGCTGGCAGGAACACTGAAGCTTTCTTT.

The gene calls are TRBV27 and TRBJ2-3, with D perhaps matching TRBD2 (6 bases). Germline V CDR1 and CDR2: MNHEY, SMNVEV (reference sequence). The V end was cut by 3 bases, the J end by 0 bases, with 10 bases between. The CDR3 consists of 15 residues. The CDR3 protein is CASSFRLASTDTQYF. The CDR3 DNA sequence: TGTGCCAGCAGTTTCCGGCTAGCGAGCACAGATACGCAGTATTTT.